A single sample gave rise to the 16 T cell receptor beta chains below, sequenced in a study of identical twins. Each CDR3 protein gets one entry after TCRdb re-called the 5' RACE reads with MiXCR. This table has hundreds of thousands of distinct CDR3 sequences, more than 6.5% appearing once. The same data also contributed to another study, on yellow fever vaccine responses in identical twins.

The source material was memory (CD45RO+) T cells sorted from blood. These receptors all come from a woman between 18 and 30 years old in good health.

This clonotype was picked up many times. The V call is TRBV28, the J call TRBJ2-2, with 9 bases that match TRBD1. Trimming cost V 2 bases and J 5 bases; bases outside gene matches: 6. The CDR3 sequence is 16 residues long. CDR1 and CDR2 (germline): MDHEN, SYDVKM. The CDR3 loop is CASSLPGTGRTGELFF. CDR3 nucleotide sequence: TGTGCCAGCAGTTTACCTGGGACAGGGAGGACCGGGGAGCTGTTTTTT.

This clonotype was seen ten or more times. Written as DNA, the CDR3 is TGCGCCAGCACCCCGGACGGGGGGTTTTACAATGAGCAGTTCTTC. This encodes CASTPDGGFYNEQFF. V and J are TRBV5-1 and TRBJ2-1, with 7 nucleotides matching TRBD2. The ends lost 6 bases at V and 4 bases at J; junction bases unmatched: 10. Germline V lookup: CDR1 SGHRS, CDR2 YFSETQ. The CDR3 extends over 15 amino acids.

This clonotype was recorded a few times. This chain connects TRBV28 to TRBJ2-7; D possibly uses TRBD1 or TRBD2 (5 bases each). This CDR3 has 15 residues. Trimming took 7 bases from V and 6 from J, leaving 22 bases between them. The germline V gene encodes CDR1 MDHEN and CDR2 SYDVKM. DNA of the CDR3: TGTGCCAGCAATCGGCCCGGGGCTCCCCTCTGCGAGCAGTACGTC. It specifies CASNRPGAPLCEQYV.

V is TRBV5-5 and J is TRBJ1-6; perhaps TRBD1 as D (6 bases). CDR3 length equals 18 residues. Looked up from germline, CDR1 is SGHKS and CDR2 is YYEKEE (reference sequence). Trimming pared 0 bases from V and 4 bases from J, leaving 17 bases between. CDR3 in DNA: TGTGCCAGCAGCTTGGCCGGTGGGGGCTGGAATTATAATTCACCCCTCCACTTT. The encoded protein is CASSLAGGGWNYNSPLHF.

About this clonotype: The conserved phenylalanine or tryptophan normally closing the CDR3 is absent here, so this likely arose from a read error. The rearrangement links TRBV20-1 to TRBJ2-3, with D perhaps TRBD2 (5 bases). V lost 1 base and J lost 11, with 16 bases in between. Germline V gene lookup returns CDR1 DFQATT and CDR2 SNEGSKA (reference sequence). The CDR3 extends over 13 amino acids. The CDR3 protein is CSARVPGLKRQYL. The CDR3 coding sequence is TGCAGTGCTAGAGTCCCGGGATTGAAGAGGCAGTATTTG.

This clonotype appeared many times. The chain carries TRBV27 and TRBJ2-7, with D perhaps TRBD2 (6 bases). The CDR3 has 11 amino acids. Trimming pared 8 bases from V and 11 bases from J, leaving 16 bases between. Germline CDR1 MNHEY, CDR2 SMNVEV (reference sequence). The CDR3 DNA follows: TGTGCCAGCCAACATTGGGGGGATAAGTACGTC. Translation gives CASQHWGDKYV.

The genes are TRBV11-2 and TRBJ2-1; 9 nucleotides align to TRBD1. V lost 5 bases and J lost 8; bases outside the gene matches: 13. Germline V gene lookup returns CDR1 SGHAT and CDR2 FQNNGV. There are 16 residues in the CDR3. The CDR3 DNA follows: TGTGCCAGCAGCCCTGTAGTCGGGACAGGGAACCATGAGCAGTTCTTC. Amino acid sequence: CASSPVVGTGNHEQFF.

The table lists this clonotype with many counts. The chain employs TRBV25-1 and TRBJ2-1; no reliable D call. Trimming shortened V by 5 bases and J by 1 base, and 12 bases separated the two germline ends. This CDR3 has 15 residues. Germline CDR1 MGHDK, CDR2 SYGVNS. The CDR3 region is CASSPPAGSYNEQFF. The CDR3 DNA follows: TGTGCCAGCAGTCCCCCAGCCGGGTCCTACAATGAGCAGTTCTTC.

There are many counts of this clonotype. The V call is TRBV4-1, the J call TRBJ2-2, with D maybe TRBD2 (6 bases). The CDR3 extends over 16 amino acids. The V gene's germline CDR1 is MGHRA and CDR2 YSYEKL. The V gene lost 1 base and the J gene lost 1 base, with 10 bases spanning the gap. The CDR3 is CASSQAPRENTGELFF. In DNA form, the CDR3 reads TGCGCCAGCAGCCAAGCCCCGCGGGAGAACACCGGGGAGCTGTTTTTT.

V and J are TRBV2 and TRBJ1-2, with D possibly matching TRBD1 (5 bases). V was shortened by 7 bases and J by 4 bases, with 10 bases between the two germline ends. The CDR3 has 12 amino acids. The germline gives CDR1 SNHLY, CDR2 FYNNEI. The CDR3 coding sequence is TGTGCCAGCACCCGGGACGCCTATGGCTACACCTTC. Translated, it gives CASTRDAYGYTF.

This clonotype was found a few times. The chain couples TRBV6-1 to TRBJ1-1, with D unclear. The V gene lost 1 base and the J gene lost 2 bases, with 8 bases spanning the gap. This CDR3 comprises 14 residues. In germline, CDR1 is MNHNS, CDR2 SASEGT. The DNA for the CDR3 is TGTGCCAGCAGTGAAGAATGGAGAAACACTGAAGCTTTCTTT. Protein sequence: CASSEEWRNTEAFF.

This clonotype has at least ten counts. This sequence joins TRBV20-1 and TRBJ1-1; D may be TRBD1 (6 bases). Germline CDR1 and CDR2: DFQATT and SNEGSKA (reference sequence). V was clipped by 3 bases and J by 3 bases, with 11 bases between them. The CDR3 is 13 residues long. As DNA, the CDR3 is TGCAGTGCTAGTGGGGGCAAACACACTGAAGCTTTCTTT. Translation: CSASGGKHTEAFF.

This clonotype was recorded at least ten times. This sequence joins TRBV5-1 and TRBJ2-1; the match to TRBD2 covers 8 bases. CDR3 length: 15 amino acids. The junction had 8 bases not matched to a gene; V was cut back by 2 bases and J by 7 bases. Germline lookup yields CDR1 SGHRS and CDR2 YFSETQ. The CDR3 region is CASSLSGGESNEQFF. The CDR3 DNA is TGCGCCAGCAGCTTATCGGGAGGGGAATCTAATGAGCAGTTCTTC. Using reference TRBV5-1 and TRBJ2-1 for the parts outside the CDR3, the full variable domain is KAGVTQTPRYLIKTRGQQVTLSCSPISGHRSVSWYQQTPGQGLQFLFEYFSETQRNKGNFPGRFSGRQFSNSRSEMNVSTLELGDSALYLCASSLSGGESNEQFFGPGTRLTVL.

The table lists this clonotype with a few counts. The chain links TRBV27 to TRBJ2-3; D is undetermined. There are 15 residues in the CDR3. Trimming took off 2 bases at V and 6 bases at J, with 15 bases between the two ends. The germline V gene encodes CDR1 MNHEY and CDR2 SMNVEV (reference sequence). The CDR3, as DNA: TGTGCCAGCAGTTTAGGCAAGGCCGGATCCGATACGCAGTATTTT. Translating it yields CASSLGKAGSDTQYF.

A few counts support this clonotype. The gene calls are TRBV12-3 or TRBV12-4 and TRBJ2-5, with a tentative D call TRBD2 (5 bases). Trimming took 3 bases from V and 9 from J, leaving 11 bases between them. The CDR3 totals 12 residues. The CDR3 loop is CASSFSVGAQYF. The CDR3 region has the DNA TGTGCCAGCAGTTTTTCAGTGGGAGCCCAGTACTTC.

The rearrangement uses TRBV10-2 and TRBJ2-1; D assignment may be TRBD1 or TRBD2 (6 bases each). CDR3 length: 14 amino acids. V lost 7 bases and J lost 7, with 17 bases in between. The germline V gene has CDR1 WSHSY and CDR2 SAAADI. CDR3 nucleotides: TGCGCCAGCATACGGGGGCCCTCGAGTAATGAGCAGTTCTTC. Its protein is CASIRGPSSNEQFF.